The TCR beta chain described here comes from a study of cytomegalovirus exposure and HLA in healthy donors. Primers: 60 Vbeta forward and 13 Jbeta reverse. Sequencing was performed with immunoSEQ multiplex PCR; in TCRdb, only in-frame clones are kept and a portion is missing. The sample lists some 130,000 clones; 80% were seen once. This CDR3 region has 14 residues. Looked up from germline, CDR1 is MDHEN and CDR2 is SYDVKM. J gave up 3 bases and V 5 bases, and 4 bases lay outside the gene matches. Comment on this clone: Other DNA sequences in the same sample also yield this CDR3.

Donors counted as nominally healthy when sampled, yet unrecorded immune exposures were likely. This chain uses TRBV28 with TRBJ1-1, with TRBD1 matching over 9 bases. The sequenced sample was PBMCs. The clonotype originates from a young man in good health and CMV-seronegative. CDR3 sequence (DNA): TGTGCCAGCAGTCCCGGGACAGGGTACACTGAAGCTTTCTTT. Encoded protein: CASSPGTGYTEAFF.